This T cell receptor beta chain was recorded in a study of glioma-infiltrating T cells. The study's findings and limits: CDR3 overlap between tissue and blood was very small.

Using RNA template, CDR3s of TCR alpha and beta were amplified with iRepertoire arm-PCR. Input was roughly 95-450 ng of tissue mRNA or PBMC total RNA. TCRdb reprocessed the multiplex PCR reads with MiXCR, giving one entry per CDR3 protein. The sample holds under 200,000 distinct CDR3 sequences, around 30% seen once. To note about this clonotype: Its target is unknown.

V was trimmed by 8 bases and J by 6 bases, leaving 14 bases between them. This CDR3 has 12 amino acids. Germline loops: CDR1 SQVTM, CDR2 ANQGSEA. The rearrangement links TRBV29-1 to TRBJ1-5, with D unresolved. Sequencing input: glioma tissue, nonneoplastic brain tissue, or PBMCs (not recorded which). This receptor was identified in a human donor with low-grade glioma or glioblastoma, undergoing nonglioma brain surgery, or in good health (not recorded which). The CDR3 region has the DNA TGCAGCTTTGGATCTCGGGGTCAGCCCCAGCATTTT. This codes for CSFGSRGQPQHF.